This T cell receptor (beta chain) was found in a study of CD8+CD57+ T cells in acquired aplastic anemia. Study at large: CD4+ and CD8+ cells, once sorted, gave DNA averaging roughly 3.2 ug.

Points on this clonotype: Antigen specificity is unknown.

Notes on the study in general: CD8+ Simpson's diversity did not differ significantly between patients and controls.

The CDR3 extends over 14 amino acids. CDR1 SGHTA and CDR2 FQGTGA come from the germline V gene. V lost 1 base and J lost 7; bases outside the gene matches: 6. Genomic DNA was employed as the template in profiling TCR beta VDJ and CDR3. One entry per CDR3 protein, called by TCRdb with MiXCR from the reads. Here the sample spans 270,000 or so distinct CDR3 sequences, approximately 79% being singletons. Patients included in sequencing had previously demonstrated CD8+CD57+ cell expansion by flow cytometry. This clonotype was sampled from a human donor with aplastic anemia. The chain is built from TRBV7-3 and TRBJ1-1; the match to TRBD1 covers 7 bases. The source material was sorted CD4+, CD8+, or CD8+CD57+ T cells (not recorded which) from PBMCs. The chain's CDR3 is CASSLRQGIFEAFF. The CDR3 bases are TGTGCCAGCAGCTTAAGACAGGGAATTTTTGAAGCTTTCTTT.